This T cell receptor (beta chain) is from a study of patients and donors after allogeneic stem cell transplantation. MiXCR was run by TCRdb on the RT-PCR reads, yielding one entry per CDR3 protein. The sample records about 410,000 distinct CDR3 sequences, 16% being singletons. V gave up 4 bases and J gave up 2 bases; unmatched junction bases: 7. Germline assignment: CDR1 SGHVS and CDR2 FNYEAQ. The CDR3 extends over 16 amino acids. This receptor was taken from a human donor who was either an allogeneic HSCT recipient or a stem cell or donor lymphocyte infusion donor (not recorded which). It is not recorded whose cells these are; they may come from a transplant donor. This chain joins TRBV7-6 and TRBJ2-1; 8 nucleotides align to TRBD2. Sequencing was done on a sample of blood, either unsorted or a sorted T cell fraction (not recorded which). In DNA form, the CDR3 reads TGTGCCAGCAGCTATAGGGGTAGCGGGACCTACAATGAGCAGTTCTTC. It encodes CASSYRGSGTYNEQFF.